This TCR beta chain emerged from a study of blood T cell repertoires in COVID-19. Sequencing used immunoSEQ multiplex PCR; TCRdb keeps in-frame clones, though not all of them. The table shows 250,000 to 350,000 clones, with about 85% occurring only once. The J segment lost 3 bases and the V segment lost 8 bases, leaving 4 bases of the junction unmatched. The CDR3 has 13 amino acids. The germline V gene encodes CDR1 MNHEY and CDR2 SVGAGI. Sequenced: peripheral blood. This chain links TRBV6-5 with TRBJ1-5; TRBD1 aligns across 7 bases. The sequence came from a human donor with COVID-19, enrolled during active disease. The donor label of this sample is uncertain. The CDR3 loop reads CASVQGNNQPQHF. The CDR3 region has the DNA TGTGCCAGCGTACAGGGGAACAATCAGCCCCAGCATTTT.